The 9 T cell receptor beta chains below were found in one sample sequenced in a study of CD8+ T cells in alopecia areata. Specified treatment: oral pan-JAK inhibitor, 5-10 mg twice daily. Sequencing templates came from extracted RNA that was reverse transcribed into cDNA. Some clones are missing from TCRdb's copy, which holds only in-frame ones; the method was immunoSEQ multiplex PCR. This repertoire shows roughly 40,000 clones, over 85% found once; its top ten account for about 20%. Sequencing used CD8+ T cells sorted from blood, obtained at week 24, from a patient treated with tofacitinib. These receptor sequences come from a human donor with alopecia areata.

The CDR3 bases are TGTGCCAGCAGCGGTACTAGCGGGGGCCTAACCGGGGAGCTGTTTTTT. Translated: CASSGTSGGLTGELFF. This chain connects TRBV11-2 to TRBJ2-2; TRBD2 aligns across 11 bases. The CDR3 spans 16 residues. V shed 5 bases and J 5 bases; nucleotides not matched to a gene: 7. Germline CDR1 and CDR2: SGHAT and FQNNGV. The full variable domain, in which reference TRBV11-2 and TRBJ2-2 provide the parts outside the CDR3, is EAGVAQSPRYKIIEKRQSVAFWCNPISGHATLYWYQQILGQGPKLLIQFQNNGVVDDSQLPKDRFSAERLKGVDSTLKIQPAKLEDSAVYLCASSGTSGGLTGELFFGEGSRLTVL.

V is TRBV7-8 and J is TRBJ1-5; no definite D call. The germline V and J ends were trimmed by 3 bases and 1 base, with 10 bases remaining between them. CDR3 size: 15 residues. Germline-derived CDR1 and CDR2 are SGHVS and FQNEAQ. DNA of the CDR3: TGTGCCAGCAGCTTTGCTGTGGGAAGCAATCAGCCCCAGCATTTT. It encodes CASSFAVGSNQPQHF.

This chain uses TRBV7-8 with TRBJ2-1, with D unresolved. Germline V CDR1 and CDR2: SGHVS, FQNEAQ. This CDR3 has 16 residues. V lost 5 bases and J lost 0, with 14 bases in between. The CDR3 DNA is TGTGCCAGCAGCCGACCGACTTTCAGCTCCTACAATGAGCAGTTCTTC. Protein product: CASSRPTFSSYNEQFF.

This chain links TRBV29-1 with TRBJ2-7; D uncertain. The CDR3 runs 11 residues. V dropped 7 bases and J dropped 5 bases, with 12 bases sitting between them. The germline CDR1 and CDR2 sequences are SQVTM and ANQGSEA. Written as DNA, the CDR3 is TGCAGCGCCCCGGTGGGCAACGAGCAGTACTTC. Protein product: CSAPVGNEQYF.

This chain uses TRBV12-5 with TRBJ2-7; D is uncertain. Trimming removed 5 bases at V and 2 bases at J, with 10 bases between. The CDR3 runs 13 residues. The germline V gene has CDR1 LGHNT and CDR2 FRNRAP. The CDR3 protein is CASGDTFPYEQYF. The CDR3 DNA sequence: TGTGCTAGTGGTGACACGTTCCCCTACGAGCAGTACTTC.

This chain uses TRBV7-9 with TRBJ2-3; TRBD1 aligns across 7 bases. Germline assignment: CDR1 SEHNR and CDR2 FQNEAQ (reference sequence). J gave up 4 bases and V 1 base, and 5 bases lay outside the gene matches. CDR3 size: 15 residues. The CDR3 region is CASSLGIGGPDTQYF. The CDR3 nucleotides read TGTGCCAGCAGCTTAGGAATAGGGGGCCCAGATACGCAGTATTTT.

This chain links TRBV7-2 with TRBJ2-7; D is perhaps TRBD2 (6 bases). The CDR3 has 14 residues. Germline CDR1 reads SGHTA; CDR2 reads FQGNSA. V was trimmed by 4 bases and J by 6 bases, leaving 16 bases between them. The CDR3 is CASSYPGLWSEQYF. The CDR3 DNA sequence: TGTGCCAGCAGCTATCCGGGACTCTGGTCCGAGCAGTACTTC.

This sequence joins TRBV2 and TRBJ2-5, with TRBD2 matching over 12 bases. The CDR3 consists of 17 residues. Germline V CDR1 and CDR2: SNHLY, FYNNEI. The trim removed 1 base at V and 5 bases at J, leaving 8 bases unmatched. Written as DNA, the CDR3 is TGTGCCAGCAGTGAAGGAGCTAGCGGGGGGGCATTCGAGACCCAGTACTTC. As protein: CASSEGASGGAFETQYF. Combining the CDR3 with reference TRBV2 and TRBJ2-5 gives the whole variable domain EPEVTQTPSHQVTQMGQEVILRCVPISNHLYFYWYRQILGQKVEFLVSFYNNEISEKSEIFDDQFSVERPDGSNFTLKIRSTKLEDSAMYFCASSEGASGGAFETQYFGPGTRLLVL.

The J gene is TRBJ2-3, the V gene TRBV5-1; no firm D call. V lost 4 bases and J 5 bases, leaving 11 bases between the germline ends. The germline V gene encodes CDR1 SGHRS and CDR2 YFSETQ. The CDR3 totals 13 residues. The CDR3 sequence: CASSRLFGDTQYF. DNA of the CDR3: TGCGCCAGCAGCCGTCTATTTGGAGATACGCAGTATTTT.